This T cell receptor (beta chain) appears in the sequencing data of a study of shared clonotypes between healthy human individuals. The study's findings and limits: It was expected that sequencing depth would affect clonotype sharing among donors.

As regards this clone: The antigen remains unidentified.

The unsorted PBMC sample used ten immunoSEQ deep assay plates. Some clones are missing from TCRdb's copy, which holds only in-frame ones; the method was immunoSEQ multiplex PCR. The sample holds hundreds of thousands of clones, around 77% seen once. Germline V CDR1 and CDR2: ENHRY, SYGVKD. Trimming stripped 10 bases from V and 5 bases from J, with 15 bases between. CDR3 size: 13 residues. The rearrangement joins TRBV10-3 to TRBJ1-5, with D possibly being TRBD1 (6 bases). The sequencing sample was made of PBMCs. The clonotype was recovered from a middle-aged woman in good health. Some clones in this sample may be carry-over from other donors' samples. The CDR3 region has the DNA TGTGCCACCCGAGGGGGGGGCGATCAGCCCCAGCATTTT. As protein: CATRGGGDQPQHF.